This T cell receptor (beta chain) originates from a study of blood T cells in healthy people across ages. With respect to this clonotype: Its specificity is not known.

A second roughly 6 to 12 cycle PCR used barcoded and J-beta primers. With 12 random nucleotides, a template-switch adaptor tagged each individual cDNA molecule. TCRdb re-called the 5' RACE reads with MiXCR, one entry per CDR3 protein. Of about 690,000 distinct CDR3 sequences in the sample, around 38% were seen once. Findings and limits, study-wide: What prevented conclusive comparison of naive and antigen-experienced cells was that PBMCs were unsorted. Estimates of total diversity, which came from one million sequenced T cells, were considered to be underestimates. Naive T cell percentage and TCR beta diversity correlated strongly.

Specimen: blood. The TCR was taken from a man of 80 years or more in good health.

CDR3 in amino acids: CASSLGAGGRVDTQYF. Written as DNA, the CDR3 is TGTGCCAGCAGTTTAGGAGCGGGAGGGCGGGTAGATACGCAGTATTTT. The chain carries TRBV27 and TRBJ2-3, with 10 bases that match TRBD2. Trimming at V came to 2 bases and at J to 5 bases, leaving 7 bases not matched to a gene. This CDR3 spans 16 amino acids. Germline CDR1 reads MNHEY; CDR2 reads SMNVEV (reference sequence).